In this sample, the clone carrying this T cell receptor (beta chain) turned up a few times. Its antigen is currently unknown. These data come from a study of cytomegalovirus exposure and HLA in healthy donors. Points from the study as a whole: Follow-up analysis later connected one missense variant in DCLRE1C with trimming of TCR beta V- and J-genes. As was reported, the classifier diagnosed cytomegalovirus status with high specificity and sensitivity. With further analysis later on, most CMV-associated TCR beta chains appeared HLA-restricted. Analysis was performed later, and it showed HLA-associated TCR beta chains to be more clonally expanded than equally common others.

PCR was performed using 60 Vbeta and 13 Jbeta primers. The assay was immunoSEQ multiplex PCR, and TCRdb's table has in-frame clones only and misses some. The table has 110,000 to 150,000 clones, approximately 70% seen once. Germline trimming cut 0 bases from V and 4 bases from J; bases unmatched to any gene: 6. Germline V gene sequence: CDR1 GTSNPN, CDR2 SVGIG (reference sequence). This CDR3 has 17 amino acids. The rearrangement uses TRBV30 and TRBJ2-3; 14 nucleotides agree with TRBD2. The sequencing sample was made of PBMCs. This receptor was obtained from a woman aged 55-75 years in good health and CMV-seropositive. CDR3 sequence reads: CAWSVGLAGGGADTQYF. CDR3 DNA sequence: TGTGCCTGGAGTGTTGGACTAGCGGGAGGAGGAGCAGATACGCAGTATTTT.